This T cell receptor (beta chain) was captured by sequencing in a study of T-cell memory formation after mild COVID-19. This clonotype was found a few times. Its antigen is not known. The CDR3 extends over 11 amino acids. The V end was cut by 6 bases, the J end by 9 bases, with 11 bases between. CDR1 MNHEY and CDR2 SVGEGT come from the germline V gene. Using constant-segment primers, 5'RACE produced TCR alpha and TCR beta cDNA libraries carrying sample barcodes and UMIs. TCRdb independently ran MiXCR on the 5' RACE reads; one entry per CDR3 protein. Of roughly 580,000 distinct CDR3 sequences in the sample, 15% to 20% are singletons; the top ten hold more than 10%. Study observations and caveats: Unconfirmed was the SARS-CoV-2 specificity of second-wave clones that peaked on day 37. The finding that pre-infection memory included some responding clones suggested that cross-reactive memory joined. Contracting CD4+ clones lay largely in CM and EM, with CD8+ ones residing in EMRA.

The sequence was obtained from an adult woman who had mild COVID-19 (a few samples of this study predate the infection). Cell type and time point are not known. Sequenced material: PBMCs or a T cell subset sorted from them (not recorded which). The V gene is TRBV6-2 or TRBV6-3, the J gene TRBJ2-5; maybe TRBD2 (6 bases). The CDR3 here is CASRQSGAQYF. The CDR3 DNA sequence: TGTGCCAGCAGACAGTCGGGGGCCCAGTACTTC.